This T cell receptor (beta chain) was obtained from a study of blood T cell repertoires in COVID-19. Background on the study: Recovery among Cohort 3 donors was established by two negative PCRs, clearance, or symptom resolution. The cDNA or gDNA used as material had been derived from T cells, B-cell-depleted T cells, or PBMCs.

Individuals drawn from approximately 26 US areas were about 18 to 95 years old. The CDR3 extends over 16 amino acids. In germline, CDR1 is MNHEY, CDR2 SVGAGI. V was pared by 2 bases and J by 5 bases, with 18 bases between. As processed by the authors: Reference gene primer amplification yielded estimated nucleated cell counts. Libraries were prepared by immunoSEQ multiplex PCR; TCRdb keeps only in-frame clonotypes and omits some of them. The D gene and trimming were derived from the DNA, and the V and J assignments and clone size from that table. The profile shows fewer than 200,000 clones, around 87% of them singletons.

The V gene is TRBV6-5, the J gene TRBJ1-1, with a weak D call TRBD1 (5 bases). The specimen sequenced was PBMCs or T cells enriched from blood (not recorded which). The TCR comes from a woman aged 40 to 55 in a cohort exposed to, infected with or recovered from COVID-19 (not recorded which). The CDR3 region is CASSYPPRGAGTEAFF. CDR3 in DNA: TGTGCCAGCAGTTACCCACCCCGGGGCGCGGGGACTGAAGCTTTCTTT.